A selection of T cell receptor beta chains follows, all from one sample in a study of blood T cell repertoires in COVID-19. Assay used: immunoSEQ multiplex PCR; TCRdb lists only in-frame clones, some missing. The table shows about 52,000 clones, with 80% to 90% occurring only once. Input material: peripheral blood. These receptor sequences come from a man aged 65 to 79 with acute or convalescent COVID-19. The CDR3 runs from the conserved cysteine through the conserved F or W. The order of the fields is CDR3 length, V gene, J gene, clone size, D gene, CDR3 protein, CDR3 DNA. The D gene is left open where the match is weak. Rows give clone size only sometimes, using once, few, many, or a class for an expanded clone.

15,TRBV14,TRBJ1-1,.,.,CASSPRRGRNTEAFF,TGTGCCAGCAGCCCCCGTAGGGGTCGGAACACTGAAGCTTTCTTT
13,TRBV30,TRBJ2-1,.,.,CAWSVLGRGEQFF,TGTGCCTGGAGTGTCCTCGGGAGAGGTGAGCAGTTCTTC
15,TRBV28,TRBJ1-3,.,TRBD1,CASSAQGFSGNTIYF,TGTGCCAGCAGTGCACAGGGGTTCTCTGGAAACACCATATATTTT
14,TRBV5-1,TRBJ2-5,.,.,CASSTEDRKETQYF,TGCGCCAGCAGCACCGAAGACAGGAAAGAGACCCAGTACTTC
13,TRBV7-2,TRBJ2-1,.,.,CASSLAGLNEQFF,TGTGCCAGCAGCTTAGCGGGGCTCAATGAGCAGTTCTTC
13,TRBV28,TRBJ1-1,.,.,CASTRGWDTEAFF,TGTGCCAGCACAAGAGGTTGGGACACTGAAGCTTTCTTT
13,TRBV7-2,TRBJ1-2,.,.,CASSPQENYGYTF,TGTGCCAGCAGTCCACAGGAGAACTATGGCTACACCTTC
15,TRBV19,TRBJ2-3,.,.,CASSTQGGSTDTQYF,TGTGCCAGTAGTACTCAAGGGGGAAGCACAGATACGCAGTATTTT
18,TRBV19,TRBJ2-6,.,TRBD1,CASTNIGTGVSGANVLTF,TGTGCCAGTACTAATATCGGGACAGGGGTGTCTGGGGCCAACGTCCTGACTTTC
15,TRBV3-1/TRBV3-2,TRBJ1-5,few,.,CASSQSGSSNQPQHF,TGTGCCAGCAGCCAATCAGGGTCCAGCAATCAGCCCCAGCATTTT
14,TRBV2,TRBJ2-5,.,TRBD1,CASSVGTGQETQYF,TGTGCCAGCAGCGTCGGGACAGGGCAAGAGACCCAGTACTTC
13,TRBV10-3,TRBJ1-2,.,.,CAISESVGDGYTF,TGTGCCATCAGTGAGTCGGTCGGAGATGGCTACACCTTC
14,TRBV29-1,TRBJ2-5,.,.,CSVDTAQGGKTQYF,TGCAGCGTTGACACCGCGCAGGGGGGCAAGACCCAGTACTTC
13,TRBV2,TRBJ1-5,few,.,CASRDSSNQPQHF,TGTGCCAGCAGGGACAGTAGCAATCAGCCCCAGCATTTT
14,TRBV2,TRBJ1-2,.,.,CASSEGGLTHGYTF,TGTGCCAGCAGTGAAGGGGGGCTGACCCATGGCTACACCTTC
14,TRBV2,TRBJ1-5,.,.,CASSYTLSNQPQHF,TGTGCCAGCAGTTACACCCTTAGCAATCAGCCCCAGCATTTT
18,TRBV15,TRBJ2-1,.,TRBD1,CATSPPTGQGRSYNEQFF,TGTGCCACCAGCCCTCCGACGGGACAGGGAAGGTCCTACAATGAGCAGTTCTTC
14,TRBV7-9,TRBJ2-5,.,.,CASTRGEGQETQYF,TGTGCCAGCACCCGAGGTGAGGGTCAAGAGACCCAGTACTTC
15,TRBV5-1,TRBJ2-1,.,.,CASSLTELTYNEQFF,TGCGCCAGCAGCTTGACAGAGCTTACCTACAATGAGCAGTTCTTC
13,TRBV7-2,TRBJ1-2,.,.,CASRLTANYGYTF,TGTGCCAGCAGGCTGACAGCTAACTATGGCTACACCTTC
15,TRBV11-3,TRBJ2-2,.,TRBD1,CASSSRDRGTGELFF,TGTGCCAGCAGCTCCCGGGACAGGGGGACCGGGGAGCTGTTTTTT
16,TRBV5-6,TRBJ1-2,.,.,CASSPIKSGYNYGYTF,TGTGCCAGCAGCCCAATTAAATCGGGGTACAACTATGGCTACACCTTC